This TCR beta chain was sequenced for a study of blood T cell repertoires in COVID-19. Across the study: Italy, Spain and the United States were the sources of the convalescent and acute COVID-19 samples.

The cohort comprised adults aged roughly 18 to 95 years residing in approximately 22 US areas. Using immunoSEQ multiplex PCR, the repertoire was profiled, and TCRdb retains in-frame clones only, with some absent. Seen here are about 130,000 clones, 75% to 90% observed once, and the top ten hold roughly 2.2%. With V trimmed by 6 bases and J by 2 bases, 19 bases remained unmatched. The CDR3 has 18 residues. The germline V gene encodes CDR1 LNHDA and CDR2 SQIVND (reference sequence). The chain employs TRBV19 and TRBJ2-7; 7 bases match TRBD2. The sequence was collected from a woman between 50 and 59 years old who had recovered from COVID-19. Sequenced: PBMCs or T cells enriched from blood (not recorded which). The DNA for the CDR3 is TGTGCCAGTAGCGAAAGATTGGGGGGAGGGCTCGTTACCTACGAGCAGTACTTC. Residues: CASSERLGGGLVTYEQYF.